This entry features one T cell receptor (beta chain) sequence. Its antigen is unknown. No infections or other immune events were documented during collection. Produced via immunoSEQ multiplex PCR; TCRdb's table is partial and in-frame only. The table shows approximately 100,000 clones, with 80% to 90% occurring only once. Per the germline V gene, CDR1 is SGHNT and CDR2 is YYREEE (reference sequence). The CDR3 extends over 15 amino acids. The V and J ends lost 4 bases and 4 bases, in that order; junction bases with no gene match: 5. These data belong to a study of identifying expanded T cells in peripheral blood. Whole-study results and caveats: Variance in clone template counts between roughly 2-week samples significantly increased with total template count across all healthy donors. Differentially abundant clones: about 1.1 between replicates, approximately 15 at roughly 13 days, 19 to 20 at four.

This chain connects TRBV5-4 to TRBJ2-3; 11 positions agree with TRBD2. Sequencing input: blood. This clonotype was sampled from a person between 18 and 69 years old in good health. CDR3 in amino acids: CASSQDSGGADTQYF. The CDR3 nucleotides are TGTGCCAGCAGCCAAGATAGCGGGGGGGCAGATACGCAGTATTTT.